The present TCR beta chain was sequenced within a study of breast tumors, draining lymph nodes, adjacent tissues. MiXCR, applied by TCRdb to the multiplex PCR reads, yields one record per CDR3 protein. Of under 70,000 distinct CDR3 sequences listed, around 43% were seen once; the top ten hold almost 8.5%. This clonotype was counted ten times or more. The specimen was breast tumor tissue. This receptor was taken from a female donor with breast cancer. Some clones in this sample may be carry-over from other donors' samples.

The CDR3, as DNA: TGTGCCAGCAACCTGGGGACAGGGGGGGTTAATGAAAAACTGTTTTTT. As protein: CASNLGTGGVNEKLFF. J is TRBJ1-4 and V is TRBV9; 11 bases agree with TRBD1. With V trimmed by 6 bases and J by 4 bases, 8 bases remained unmatched. From germline, CDR1 is SGDLS and CDR2 YYNGEE. This CDR3 comprises 16 residues.